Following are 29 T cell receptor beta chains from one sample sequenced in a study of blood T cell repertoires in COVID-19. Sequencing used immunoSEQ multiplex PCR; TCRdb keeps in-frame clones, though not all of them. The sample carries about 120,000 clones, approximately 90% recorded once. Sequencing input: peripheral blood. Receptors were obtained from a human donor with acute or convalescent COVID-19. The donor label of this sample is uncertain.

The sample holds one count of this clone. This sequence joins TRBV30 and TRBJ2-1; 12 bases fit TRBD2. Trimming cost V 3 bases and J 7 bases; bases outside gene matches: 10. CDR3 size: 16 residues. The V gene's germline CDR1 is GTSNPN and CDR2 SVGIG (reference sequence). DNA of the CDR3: TGTGCCTGGAGCGAGGGGACTAGCGGGTTAAGGAATGAGCAGTTCTTC. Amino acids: CAWSEGTSGLRNEQFF.

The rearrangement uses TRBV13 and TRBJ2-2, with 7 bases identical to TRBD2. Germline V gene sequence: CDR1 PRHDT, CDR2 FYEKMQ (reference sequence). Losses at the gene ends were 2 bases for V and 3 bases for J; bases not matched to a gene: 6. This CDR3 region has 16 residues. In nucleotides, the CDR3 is TGTGCCAGCAGCTTAAAACTAGCGAGTTACACCGGGGAGCTGTTTTTT. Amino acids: CASSLKLASYTGELFF. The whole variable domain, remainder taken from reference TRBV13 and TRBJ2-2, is AAGVIQSPRHLIKEKRETATLKCYPIPRHDTVYWYQQGPGQDPQFLISFYEKMQSDKGSIPDRFSAQQFSDYHSELNMSSLELGDSALYFCASSLKLASYTGELFFGEGSRLTVL.

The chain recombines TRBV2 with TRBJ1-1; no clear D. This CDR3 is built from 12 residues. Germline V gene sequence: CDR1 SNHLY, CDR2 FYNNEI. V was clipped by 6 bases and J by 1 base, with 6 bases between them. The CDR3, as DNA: TGTGCCAGCAGCATGTCGAACACTGAAGCTTTCTTT. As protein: CASSMSNTEAFF.

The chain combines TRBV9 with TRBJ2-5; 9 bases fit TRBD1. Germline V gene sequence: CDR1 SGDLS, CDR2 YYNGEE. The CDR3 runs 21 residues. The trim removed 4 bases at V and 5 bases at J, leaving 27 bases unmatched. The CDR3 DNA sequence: TGTGCCAGCAGCCCGGAAGGGGGCACGCTTTGGACAGGGGAGGAGGGGGAGACCCAGTACTTC. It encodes CASSPEGGTLWTGEEGETQYF.

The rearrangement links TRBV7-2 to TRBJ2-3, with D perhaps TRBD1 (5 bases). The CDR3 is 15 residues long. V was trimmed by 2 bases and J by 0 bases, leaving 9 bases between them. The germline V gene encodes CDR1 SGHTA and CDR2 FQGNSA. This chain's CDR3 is CASSLKGVSTDTQYF. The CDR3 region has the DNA TGTGCCAGCAGCTTAAAAGGGGTCAGCACAGATACGCAGTATTTT.

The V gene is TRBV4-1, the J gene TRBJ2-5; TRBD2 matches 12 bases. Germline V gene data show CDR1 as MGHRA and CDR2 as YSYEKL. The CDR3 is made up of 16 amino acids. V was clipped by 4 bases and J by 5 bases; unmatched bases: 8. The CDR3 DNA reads TGCGCCAGCAGCCCGAGACTAGCGGGGGAGCACGAGACCCAGTACTTC. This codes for CASSPRLAGEHETQYF.

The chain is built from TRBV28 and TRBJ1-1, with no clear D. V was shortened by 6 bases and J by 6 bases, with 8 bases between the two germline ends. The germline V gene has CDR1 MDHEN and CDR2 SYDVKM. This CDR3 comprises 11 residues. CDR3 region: CASRDMAEAFF. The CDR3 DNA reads TGTGCCAGCAGAGACATGGCTGAAGCTTTCTTT.

CDR3 nucleotide sequence: TGTGCCAGCAGCCCCCTGCGGGGGCTACATGGAGTTACGCAGTATTTT. Encoded protein: CASSPLRGLHGVTQYF. The J gene is TRBJ2-3, the V gene TRBV7-2; maybe TRBD2 (7 bases). The V and J ends lost 5 bases and 8 bases respectively, with 23 bases between them. CDR1 and CDR2 from the germline V gene are SGHTA and FQGNSA. This CDR3 has 16 amino acids.

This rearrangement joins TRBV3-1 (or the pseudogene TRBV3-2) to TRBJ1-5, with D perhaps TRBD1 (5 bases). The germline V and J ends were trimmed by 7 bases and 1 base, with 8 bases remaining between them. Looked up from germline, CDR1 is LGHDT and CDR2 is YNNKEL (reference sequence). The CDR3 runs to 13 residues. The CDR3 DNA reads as TGTGCCAGCAATTCAGGGAGCAATCAGCCCCAGCATTTT. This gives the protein CASNSGSNQPQHF.

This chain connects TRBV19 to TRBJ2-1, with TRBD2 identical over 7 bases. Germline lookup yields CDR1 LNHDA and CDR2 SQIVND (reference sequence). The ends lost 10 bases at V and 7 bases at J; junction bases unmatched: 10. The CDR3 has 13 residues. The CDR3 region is CATRLAGPNEQFF. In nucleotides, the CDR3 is TGTGCCACCCGACTAGCTGGTCCTAATGAGCAGTTCTTC. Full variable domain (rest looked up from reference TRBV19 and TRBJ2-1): DGGITQSPKYLFRKEGQNVTLSCEQNLNHDAMYWYRQDPGQGLRLIYYSQIVNDFQKGDIAEGYSVSREKKESFPLTVTSAQKNPTAFYLCATRLAGPNEQFFGPGTRLTVL.

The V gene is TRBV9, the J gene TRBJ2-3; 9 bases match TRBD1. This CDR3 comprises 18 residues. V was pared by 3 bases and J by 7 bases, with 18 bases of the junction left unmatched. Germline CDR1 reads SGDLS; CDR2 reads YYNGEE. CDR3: CASSDYKQGAQFVNTQYF. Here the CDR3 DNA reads TGTGCCAGCAGCGACTATAAACAGGGGGCCCAGTTTGTTAATACGCAGTATTTT.

CDR3 amino acids: CASSVETVSYNEQFF. Here the CDR3 DNA reads TGTGCCAGCAGCGTAGAGACAGTCTCCTACAATGAGCAGTTCTTC. The rearrangement joins TRBV9 to TRBJ2-1, with a possible D match to TRBD1 (5 bases). The V end was cut by 0 bases, the J end by 0 bases, with 7 bases between. Germline assignment: CDR1 SGDLS and CDR2 YYNGEE. The CDR3 contains 15 residues. The whole variable domain, filled in from reference TRBV9 and TRBJ2-1, reads DSGVTQTPKHLITATGQRVTLRCSPRSGDLSVYWYQQSLDQGLQFLIQYYNGEERAKGNILERFSAQQFPDLHSELNLSSLELGDSALYFCASSVETVSYNEQFFGPGTRLTVL.

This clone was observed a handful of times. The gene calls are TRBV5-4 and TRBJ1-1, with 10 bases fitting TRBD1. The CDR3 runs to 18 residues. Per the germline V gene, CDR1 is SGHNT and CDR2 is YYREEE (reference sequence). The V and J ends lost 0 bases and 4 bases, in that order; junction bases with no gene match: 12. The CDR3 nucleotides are TGTGCCAGCAGCTTGGGCTTGACAGGGGGCGCAGGTGGCACTGAAGCTTTCTTT. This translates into CASSLGLTGGAGGTEAFF.

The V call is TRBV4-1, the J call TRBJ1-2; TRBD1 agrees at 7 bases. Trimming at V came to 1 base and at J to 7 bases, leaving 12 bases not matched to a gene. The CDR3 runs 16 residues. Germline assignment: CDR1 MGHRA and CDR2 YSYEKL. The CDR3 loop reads CASSQVMFRGPTGYTF. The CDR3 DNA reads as TGCGCCAGCAGCCAAGTTATGTTTAGGGGGCCGACTGGCTACACCTTC.

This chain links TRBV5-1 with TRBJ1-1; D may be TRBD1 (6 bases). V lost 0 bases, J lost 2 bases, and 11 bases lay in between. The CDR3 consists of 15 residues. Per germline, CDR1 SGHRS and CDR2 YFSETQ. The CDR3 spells CASSLVGTQNTEAFF. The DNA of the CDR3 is TGCGCCAGCAGCTTGGTTGGGACACAAAACACTGAAGCTTTCTTT.

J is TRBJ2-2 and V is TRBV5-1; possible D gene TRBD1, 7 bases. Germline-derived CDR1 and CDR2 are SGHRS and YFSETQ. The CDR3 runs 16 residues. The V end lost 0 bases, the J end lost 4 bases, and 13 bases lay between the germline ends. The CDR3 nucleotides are TGCGCCAGCAGCTTGGCCTGGCAGGGGGGCACCGGGGAGCTGTTTTTT. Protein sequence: CASSLAWQGGTGELFF.

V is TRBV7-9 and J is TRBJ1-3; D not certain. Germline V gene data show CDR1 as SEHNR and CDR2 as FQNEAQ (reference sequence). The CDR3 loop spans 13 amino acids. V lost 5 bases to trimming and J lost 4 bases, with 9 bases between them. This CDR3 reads CASSPRRGNTIYF. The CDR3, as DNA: TGTGCCAGCAGCCCCAGGAGGGGAAACACCATATATTTT.

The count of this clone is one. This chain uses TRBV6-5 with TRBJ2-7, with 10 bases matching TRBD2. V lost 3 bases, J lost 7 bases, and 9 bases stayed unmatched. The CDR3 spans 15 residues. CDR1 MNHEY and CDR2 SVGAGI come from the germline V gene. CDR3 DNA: TGTGCCAGCAGTTATGGGCTAGCGGGAGCTGGTGAGCAGTACTTC. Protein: CASSYGLAGAGEQYF.

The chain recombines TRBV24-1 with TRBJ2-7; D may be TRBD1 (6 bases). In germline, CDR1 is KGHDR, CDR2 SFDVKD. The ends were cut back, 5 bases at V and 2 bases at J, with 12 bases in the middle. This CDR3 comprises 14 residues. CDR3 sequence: CATSAWDKPYEQYF. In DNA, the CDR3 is TGTGCCACCAGTGCCTGGGACAAGCCCTACGAGCAGTACTTC.

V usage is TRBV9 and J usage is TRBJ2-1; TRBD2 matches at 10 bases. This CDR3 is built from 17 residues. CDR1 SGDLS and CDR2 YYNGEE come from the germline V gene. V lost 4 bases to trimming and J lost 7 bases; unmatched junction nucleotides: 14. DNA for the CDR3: TGTGCCAGCAGCAGCAACCCCCTAGCGGGGGCCCTAAATGAGCAGTTCTTC. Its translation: CASSSNPLAGALNEQFF.

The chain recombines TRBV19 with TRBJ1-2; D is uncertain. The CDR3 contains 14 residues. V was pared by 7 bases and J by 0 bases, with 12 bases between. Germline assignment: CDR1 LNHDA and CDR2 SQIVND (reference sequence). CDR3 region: CASTRRGPNYGYTF. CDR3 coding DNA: TGTGCCAGTACCCGACGAGGGCCTAACTATGGCTACACCTTC.

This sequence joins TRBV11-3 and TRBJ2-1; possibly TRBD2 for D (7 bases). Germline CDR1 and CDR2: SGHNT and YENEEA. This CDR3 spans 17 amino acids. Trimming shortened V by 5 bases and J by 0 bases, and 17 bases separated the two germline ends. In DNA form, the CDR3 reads TGTGCCAGCAGCGCCCGGGGGGCGGGGAGCTCCTACAATGAGCAGTTCTTC. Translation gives CASSARGAGSSYNEQFF. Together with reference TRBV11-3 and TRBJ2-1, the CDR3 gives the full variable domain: EAGVVQSPRYKIIEKKQPVAFWCNPISGHNTLYWYLQNLGQGPELLIRYENEEAVDDSQLPKDRFSAERLKGVDSTLKIQPAELGDSAVYLCASSARGAGSSYNEQFFGPGTRLTVL.

CDR3 nucleotide sequence: TGTGCCAGCAGCCAAGTTTATAGCGGGGGGGCCTCGGATACGCAGTATTTT. Translating gives CASSQVYSGGASDTQYF. The V and J genes are TRBV4-2 and TRBJ2-3; 11 bases fit TRBD2. The CDR3 extends over 17 amino acids. Germline loops: CDR1 LGHNA, CDR2 YNFKEQ. J gave up 6 bases and V 1 base, and 9 bases lay outside the gene matches.

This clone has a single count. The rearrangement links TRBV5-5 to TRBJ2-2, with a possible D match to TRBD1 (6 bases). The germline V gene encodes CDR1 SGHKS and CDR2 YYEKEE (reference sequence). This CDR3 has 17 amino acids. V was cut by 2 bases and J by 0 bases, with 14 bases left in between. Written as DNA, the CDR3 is TGTGCCAGCAGCTTAGACCCAGGGGCGACGAACACCGGGGAGCTGTTTTTT. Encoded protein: CASSLDPGATNTGELFF.

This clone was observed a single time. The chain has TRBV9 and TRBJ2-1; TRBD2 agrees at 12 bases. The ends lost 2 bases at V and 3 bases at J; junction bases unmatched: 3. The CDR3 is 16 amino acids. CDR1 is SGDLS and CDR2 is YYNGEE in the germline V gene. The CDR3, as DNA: TGTGCCAGCAGCGTCGGACTAGCGGGAAACTACAATGAGCAGTTCTTC. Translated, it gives CASSVGLAGNYNEQFF. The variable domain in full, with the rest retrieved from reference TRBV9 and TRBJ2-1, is DSGVTQTPKHLITATGQRVTLRCSPRSGDLSVYWYQQSLDQGLQFLIQYYNGEERAKGNILERFSAQQFPDLHSELNLSSLELGDSALYFCASSVGLAGNYNEQFFGPGTRLTVL.

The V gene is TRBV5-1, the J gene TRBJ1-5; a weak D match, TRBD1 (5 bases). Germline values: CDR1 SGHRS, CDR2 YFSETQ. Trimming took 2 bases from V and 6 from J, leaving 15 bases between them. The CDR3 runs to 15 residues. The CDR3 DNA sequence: TGCGCCAGCAGCTTAGGGGAGGGACCTCCTCAGCCCCAGCATTTT. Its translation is CASSLGEGPPQPQHF.

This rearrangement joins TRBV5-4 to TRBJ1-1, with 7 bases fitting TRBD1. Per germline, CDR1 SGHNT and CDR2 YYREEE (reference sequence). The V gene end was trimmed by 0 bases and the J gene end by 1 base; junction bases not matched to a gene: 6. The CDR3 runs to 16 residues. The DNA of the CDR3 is TGTGCCAGCAGCTTGGGACCAGGGGGAAAGAACACTGAAGCTTTCTTT. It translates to CASSLGPGGKNTEAFF.

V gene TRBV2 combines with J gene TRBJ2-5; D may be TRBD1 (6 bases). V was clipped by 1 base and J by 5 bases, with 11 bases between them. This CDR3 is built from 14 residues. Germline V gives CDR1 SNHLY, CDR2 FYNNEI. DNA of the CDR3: TGTGCCAGCAGTGAAGACTACAGGGCCGAGACCCAGTACTTC. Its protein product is CASSEDYRAETQYF.

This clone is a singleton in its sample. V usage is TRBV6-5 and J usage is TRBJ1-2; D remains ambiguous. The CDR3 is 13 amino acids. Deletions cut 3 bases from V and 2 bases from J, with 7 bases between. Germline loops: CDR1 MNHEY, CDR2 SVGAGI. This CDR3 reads CASSYQVNYGYTF. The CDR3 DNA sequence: TGTGCCAGCAGTTATCAGGTGAACTATGGCTACACCTTC.